What follows describes a single T cell receptor beta chain. Its antigen specificity is not known. No much larger clone is present one base from it, and per-base qualities are unavailable. The junction carries 16 bases between V and J, which are trimmed by 6 bases and 8 bases respectively. Measured from the cysteine to the phenylalanine, the CDR3 is 14 residues long. Just CDR3 DNA is preserved here, 42 bases in frame from base 1. CDR1 ENHRY and CDR2 SYGVKD were looked up in the germline V gene. Genomic DNA was extracted from sorted cells for sequencing of the TCRbeta CDR3 region. TCRbeta CDR3 regions were sequenced using the immunoSEQ Assay. TCRdb limited this immuneACCESS table to in-frame rearrangements with V and J called. A share of clones is missing; checked studies link under half to unresolved V genes, and the rest is unexplained. Here the sample has 100,000 or so clones; about 84% occur a single time. Less than 5.5% of the sample belongs to the ten largest clones.

This entry is derived from a study of OX40 agonist ivuxolimab in advanced cancers. Regarding the research as a whole: Ivuxolimab was an agonistic, fully human IgG2 monoclonal antibody directed against OX40 (CD134), a costimulatory receptor. In the dose-escalation cohort, 82.7% of patients were male, and the mean age was approximately 60 years, with a range of about 23 to 85. The purpose of peripheral TCRbeta sequencing was to test whether ivuxolimab changed TCR sequence diversity and led to clonal T-cell expansion. Partial responses occurred in three dose-escalation patients: two with cutaneous melanoma and one with hepatocellular carcinoma. Intravenous ivuxolimab was administered to patients every 2 weeks at six dose levels: 0.01, 0.1, 0.3, 1.5, 3 and 10 mg/kg. Of the approximately 50 patients in dose escalation, 19 had hepatocellular carcinoma, some 15 had melanoma, 9 had renal cell carcinoma and 9 had head and neck cancer. Prior anti-PD-1, anti-PD-L1 or anti-CTLA-4 therapy was permitted, and checkpoint inhibitors had been received by about two fifths of dose-escalation patients. The paper reports the monotherapy dose-escalation portion (N of about 47 patients) of the phase I ivuxolimab trial. Points the paper makes about the study in general: Low levels of normalized T-cell clonal expansion were also shown by some nonresponding patients. Antigen specificity was not determined for the clonally expanded peripheral T cells. In partial responders in the 0.1-3.0 mg/kg groups, normalized peripheral clonal expansion was found to be among the lowest, especially among CD8+ T cells. After ivuxolimab, more expanded clones were found on average in CD8+ T cells than in CD4+ T cells. At doses of 0.1 to 3.0 mg/kg, clonal expansion of both CD4+ and CD8+ T cells in blood was seen between baseline and week 6.

Patients with autoimmune disease history or receiving systemic immunosuppression were excluded from the trial. In every dose cohort, peripheral blood was drawn for TCR sequencing at baseline, cycle 4 day 1, and cycle 7 day 1. Samples came from an open-label, multicenter, first-in-human phase I dose-escalation trial of ivuxolimab. Adults with locally advanced or metastatic head and neck squamous cell, hepatocellular, melanoma or renal cell carcinoma were enrolled in the trial. CD4+ and CD8+ T cells were sorted separately from peripheral blood before TCR sequencing. The sequencing used CD4+ or CD8+ T cells sorted from blood, collected in a trial of the OX40 agonist ivuxolimab. This TCR was recovered from an adult with an advanced solid tumor such as melanoma, head and neck, liver or kidney cancer. The chain employs TRBV10-3 and TRBJ1-4; 6 matching bases give a weak D call of TRBD1. CDR3 reads: CAISIGGQGEKLFF. The nucleotide sequence reads TGTGCCATCAGCATTGGGGGGCAGGGCGAAAAACTGTTTTTT.